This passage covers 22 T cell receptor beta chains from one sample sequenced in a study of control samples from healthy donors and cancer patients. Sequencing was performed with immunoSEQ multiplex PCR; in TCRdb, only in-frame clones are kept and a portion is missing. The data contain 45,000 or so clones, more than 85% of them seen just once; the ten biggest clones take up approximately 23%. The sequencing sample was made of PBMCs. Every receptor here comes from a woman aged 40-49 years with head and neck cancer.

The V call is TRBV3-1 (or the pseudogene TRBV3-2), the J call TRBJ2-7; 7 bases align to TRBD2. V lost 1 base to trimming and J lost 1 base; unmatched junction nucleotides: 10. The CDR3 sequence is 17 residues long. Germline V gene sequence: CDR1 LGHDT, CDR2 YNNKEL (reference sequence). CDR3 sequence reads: CASSQGLLAGRSYEQYF. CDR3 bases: TGTGCCAGCAGCCAAGGCCTCTTAGCGGGCCGTTCCTACGAGCAGTACTTC.

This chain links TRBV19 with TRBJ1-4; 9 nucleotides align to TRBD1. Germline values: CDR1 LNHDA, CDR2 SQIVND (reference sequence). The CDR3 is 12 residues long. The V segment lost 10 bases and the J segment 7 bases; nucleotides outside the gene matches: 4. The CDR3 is CATRDRVEKLFF. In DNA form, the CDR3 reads TGTGCCACCCGGGACAGGGTTGAAAAACTGTTTTTT.

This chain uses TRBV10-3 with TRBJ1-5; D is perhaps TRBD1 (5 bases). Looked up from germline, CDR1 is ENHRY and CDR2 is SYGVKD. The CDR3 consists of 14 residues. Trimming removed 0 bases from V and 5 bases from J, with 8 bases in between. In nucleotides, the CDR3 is TGTGCCATCAGTGAGTCGCAGGGACATCAGCCCCAGCATTTT. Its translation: CAISESQGHQPQHF.

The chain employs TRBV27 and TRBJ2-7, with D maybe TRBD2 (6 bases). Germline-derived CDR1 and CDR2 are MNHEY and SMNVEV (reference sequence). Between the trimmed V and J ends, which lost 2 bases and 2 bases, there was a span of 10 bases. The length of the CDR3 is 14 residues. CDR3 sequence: CASSLTGGTYEQYF. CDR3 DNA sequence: TGTGCCAGCAGTTTAACTGGCGGGACCTACGAGCAGTACTTC.

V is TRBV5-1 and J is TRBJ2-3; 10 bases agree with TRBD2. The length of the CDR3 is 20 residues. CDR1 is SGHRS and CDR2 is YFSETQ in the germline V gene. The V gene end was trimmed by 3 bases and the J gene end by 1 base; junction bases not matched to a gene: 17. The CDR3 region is CASSSPSFTGTSDRTDTQYF. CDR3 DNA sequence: TGCGCCAGCAGCTCCCCTTCTTTTACCGGGACTAGCGACCGCACAGATACGCAGTATTTT. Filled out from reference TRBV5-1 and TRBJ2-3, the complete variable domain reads KAGVTQTPRYLIKTRGQQVTLSCSPISGHRSVSWYQQTPGQGLQFLFEYFSETQRNKGNFPGRFSGRQFSNSRSEMNVSTLELGDSALYLCASSSPSFTGTSDRTDTQYFGPGTRLTVL.

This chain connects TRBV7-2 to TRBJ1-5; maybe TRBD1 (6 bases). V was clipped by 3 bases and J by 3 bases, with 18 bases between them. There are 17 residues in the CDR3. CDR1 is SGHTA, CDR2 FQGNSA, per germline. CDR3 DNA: TGTGCCAGCAGCTTTAGGTCCTCCGGGACACACAATCAGCCCCAGCATTTT. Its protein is CASSFRSSGTHNQPQHF.

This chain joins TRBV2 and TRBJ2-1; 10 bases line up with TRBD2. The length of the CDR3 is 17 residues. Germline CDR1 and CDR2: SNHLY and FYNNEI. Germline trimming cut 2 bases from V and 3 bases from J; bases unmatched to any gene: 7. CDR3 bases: TGTGCCAGCAGTGAATCGGTAGCGGGGGGCTTCTACAATGAGCAGTTCTTC. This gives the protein CASSESVAGGFYNEQFF.

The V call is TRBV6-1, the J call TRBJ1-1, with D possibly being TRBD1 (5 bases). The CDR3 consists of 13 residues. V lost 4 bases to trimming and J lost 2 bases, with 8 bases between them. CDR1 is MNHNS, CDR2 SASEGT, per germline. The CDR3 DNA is TGTGCCAGCAGTGGCGACAGCAACACTGAAGCTTTCTTT. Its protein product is CASSGDSNTEAFF.

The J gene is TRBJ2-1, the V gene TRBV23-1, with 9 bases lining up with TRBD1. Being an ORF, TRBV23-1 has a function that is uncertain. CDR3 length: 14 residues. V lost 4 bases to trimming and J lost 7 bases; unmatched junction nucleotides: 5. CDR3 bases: TGCGCCAGCAGTCGGGGACAGGGTCGAAATGAGCAGTTCTTC. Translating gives CASSRGQGRNEQFF.

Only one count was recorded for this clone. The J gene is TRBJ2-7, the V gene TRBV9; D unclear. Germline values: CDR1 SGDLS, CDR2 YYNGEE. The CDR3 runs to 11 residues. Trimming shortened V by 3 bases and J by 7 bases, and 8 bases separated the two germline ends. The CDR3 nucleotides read TGTGCCAGCAGCGCCCACTCTGAGCAGTACTTC. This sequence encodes CASSAHSEQYF. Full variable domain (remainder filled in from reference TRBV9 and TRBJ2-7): DSGVTQTPKHLITATGQRVTLRCSPRSGDLSVYWYQQSLDQGLQFLIQYYNGEERAKGNILERFSAQQFPDLHSELNLSSLELGDSALYFCASSAHSEQYFGPGTRLTVT.

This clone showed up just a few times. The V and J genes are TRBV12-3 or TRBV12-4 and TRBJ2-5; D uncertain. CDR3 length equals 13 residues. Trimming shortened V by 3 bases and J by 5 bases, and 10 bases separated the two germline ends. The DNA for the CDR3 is TGTGCCAGCAGTTTCATCCCGAGGGAGACCCAGTACTTC. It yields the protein CASSFIPRETQYF.

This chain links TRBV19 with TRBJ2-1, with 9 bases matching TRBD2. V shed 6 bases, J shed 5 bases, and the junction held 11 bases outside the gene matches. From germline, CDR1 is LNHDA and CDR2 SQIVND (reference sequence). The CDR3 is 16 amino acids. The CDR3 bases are TGTGCCAGTAGGAAAGCGGGAGGCGGGTGGAACAATGAGCAGTTCTTC. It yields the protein CASRKAGGGWNNEQFF.

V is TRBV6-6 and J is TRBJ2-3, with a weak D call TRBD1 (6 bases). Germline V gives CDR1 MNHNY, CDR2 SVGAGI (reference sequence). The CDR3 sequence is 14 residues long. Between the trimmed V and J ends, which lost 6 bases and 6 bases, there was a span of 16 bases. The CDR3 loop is CASRTQGTGDTQYF. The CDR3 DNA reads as TGTGCCAGCAGGACTCAGGGGACCGGGGATACGCAGTATTTT.

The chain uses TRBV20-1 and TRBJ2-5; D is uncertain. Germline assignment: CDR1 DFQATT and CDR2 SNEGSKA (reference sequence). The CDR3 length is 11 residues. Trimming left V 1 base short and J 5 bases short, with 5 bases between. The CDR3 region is CSARGVETQYF. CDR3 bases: TGCAGTGCTAGAGGGGTTGAGACCCAGTACTTC.

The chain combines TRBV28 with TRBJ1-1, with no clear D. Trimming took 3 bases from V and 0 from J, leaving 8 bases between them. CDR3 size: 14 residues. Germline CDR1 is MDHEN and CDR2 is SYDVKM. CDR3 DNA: TGTGCCAGCAGTTTCGCGACGCTGAACACTGAAGCTTTCTTT. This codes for CASSFATLNTEAFF. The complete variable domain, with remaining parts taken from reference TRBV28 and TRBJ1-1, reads DVKVTQSSRYLVKRTGEKVFLECVQDMDHENMFWYRQDPGLGLRLIYFSYDVKMKEKGDIPEGYSVSREKKERFSLILESASTNQTSMYLCASSFATLNTEAFFGQGTRLTVV.

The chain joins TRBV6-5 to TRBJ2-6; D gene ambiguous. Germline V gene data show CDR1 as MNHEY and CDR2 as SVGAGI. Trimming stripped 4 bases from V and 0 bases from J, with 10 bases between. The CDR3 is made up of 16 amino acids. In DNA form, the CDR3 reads TGTGCCAGCAGTTCCCTGGGCGTCTCTGGGGCCAACGTCCTGACTTTC. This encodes CASSSLGVSGANVLTF.

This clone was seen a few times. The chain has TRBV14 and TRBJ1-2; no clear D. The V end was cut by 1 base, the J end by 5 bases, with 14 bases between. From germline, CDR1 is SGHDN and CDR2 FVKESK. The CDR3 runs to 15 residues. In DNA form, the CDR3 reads TGTGCCAGCAGCCAAGGGGCAGCGTTCGAATATGGCTACACCTTC. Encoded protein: CASSQGAAFEYGYTF.

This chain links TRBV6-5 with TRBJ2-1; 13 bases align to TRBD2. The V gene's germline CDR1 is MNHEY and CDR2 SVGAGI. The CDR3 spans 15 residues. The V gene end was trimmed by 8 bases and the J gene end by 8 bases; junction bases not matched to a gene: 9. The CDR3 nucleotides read TGTGCCAGCGAGAGGACTAGCGGGGGTAGGGATGAGCAGTTCTTC. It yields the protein CASERTSGGRDEQFF.

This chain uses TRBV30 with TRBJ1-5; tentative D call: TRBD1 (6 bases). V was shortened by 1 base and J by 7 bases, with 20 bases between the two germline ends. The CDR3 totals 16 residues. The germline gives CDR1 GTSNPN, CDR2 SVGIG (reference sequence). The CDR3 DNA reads TGTGCCTGGAGTGACTGGCAACAGGGTGAGGAACAGCCCCAGCATTTT. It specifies CAWSDWQQGEEQPQHF.

The CDR3 DNA sequence: TGTGCCAGCAGCTTGGGACAGGGGGCTTACAATGAGCAGTTCTTC. Its protein product is CASSLGQGAYNEQFF. The chain has TRBV5-4 and TRBJ2-1; 10 bases align to TRBD1. Unmatched junction bases numbered 1, after V lost 0 bases and J lost 4 bases. The CDR3 has 15 residues. In germline, CDR1 is SGHNT, CDR2 YYREEE (reference sequence).

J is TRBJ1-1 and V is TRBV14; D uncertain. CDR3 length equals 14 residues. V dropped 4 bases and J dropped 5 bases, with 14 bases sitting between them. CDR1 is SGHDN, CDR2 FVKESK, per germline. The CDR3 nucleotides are TGTGCCAGCAGCCTCCCCGGGCGAGTGACTGAAGCTTTCTTT. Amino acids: CASSLPGRVTEAFF. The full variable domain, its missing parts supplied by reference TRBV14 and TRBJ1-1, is EAGVTQFPSHSVIEKGQTVTLRCDPISGHDNLYWYRRVMGKEIKFLLHFVKESKQDESGMPNNRFLAERTGGTYSTLKVQPAELEDSGVYFCASSLPGRVTEAFFGQGTRLTVV.

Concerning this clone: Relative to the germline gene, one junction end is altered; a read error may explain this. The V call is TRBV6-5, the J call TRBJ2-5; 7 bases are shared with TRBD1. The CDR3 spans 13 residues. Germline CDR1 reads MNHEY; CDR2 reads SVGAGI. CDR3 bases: TGTGCCAGCACCGTGAGGGGGCAAGGGACCCAGTACTTC. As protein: CASTVRGQGTQYF.